A selection of T cell receptor beta chains follows, all from one sample in a study of response to subunit inactivated influenza vaccine. Each CDR3 protein is one row after TCRdb ran MiXCR on the RT-PCR reads. The sample has approximately 680,000 distinct CDR3 sequences, about a sixth seen once. The sample consisted of PBMCs from blood, taken about 11 days after vaccination. The receptor source for this set is a man aged 50-60 years who received an inactivated influenza vaccine. The CDR3 runs from the conserved cysteine through the conserved F or W. The D gene is left open where the match is weak. Clone size is given for some rows only: seen once, a few or many times, or a class if the clone is expanded.

CDR3 protein: CSASGLDTYEQYF
CDR3 DNA: TGCAGTGCTAGTGGTTTAGACACCTACGAGCAGTACTTC
J gene: TRBJ2-7
clone size: few
V gene: TRBV20-1
D gene: NA

CDR3 protein: CASSGGRGYNEQFF
CDR3 DNA: TGCGCCAGCAGTGGGGGCAGGGGATACAATGAGCAGTTCTTC
J gene: TRBJ2-1
clone size: few
V gene: TRBV5-1
D gene: NA

CDR3 protein: CASREGIFTGQKNTEAFF
CDR3 DNA: TGTGCCAGCAGAGAGGGGATTTTCACGGGACAGAAGAACACTGAAGCTTTCTTT
J gene: TRBJ1-1
clone size: NA
V gene: TRBV11-2
D gene: TRBD1

CDR3 protein: CASSPIQDSTYGYTF
CDR3 DNA: TGTGCCAGCTCACCTATACAGGACAGCACCTATGGCTACACCTTC
J gene: TRBJ1-2
clone size: few
V gene: TRBV18
D gene: NA

CDR3 protein: CASRIMMTGNPLNTEAFF
CDR3 DNA: TGTGCCAGCAGGATAATGATGACAGGCAACCCTCTGAACACTGAAGCTTTCTTT
J gene: TRBJ1-1
clone size: NA
V gene: TRBV6-2/TRBV6-3
D gene: NA

CDR3 protein: CASSLGMGSRGEQYF
CDR3 DNA: TGTGCCAGCAGCTTAGGAATGGGGTCGAGGGGCGAGCAGTACTTC
J gene: TRBJ2-7
clone size: NA
V gene: TRBV7-9
D gene: NA

CDR3 protein: CASRNAGTGGPGELFF
CDR3 DNA: TGTGCCAGCAGAAACGCCGGGACAGGGGGCCCCGGGGAGCTGTTTTTT
J gene: TRBJ2-2
clone size: few
V gene: TRBV7-6
D gene: TRBD1

CDR3 protein: CASSLLNEAGGGRETQYF
CDR3 DNA: TGTGCCAGCAGTCTTTTAAACGAAGCGGGAGGGGGGAGAGAGACCCAGTACTTC
J gene: TRBJ2-5
clone size: NA
V gene: TRBV28
D gene: TRBD2

CDR3 protein: CASSRVTGGSYNEQFF
CDR3 DNA: TGTGCCAGCAGCCGCGTGACAGGGGGCTCCTACAATGAGCAGTTCTTC
J gene: TRBJ2-1
clone size: NA
V gene: TRBV3-1
D gene: TRBD1

CDR3 protein: CASREGLSLGETQYF
CDR3 DNA: TGTGCCAGCAGGGAGGGACTCTCCCTGGGGGAGACCCAGTACTTC
J gene: TRBJ2-5
clone size: NA
V gene: TRBV7-2
D gene: NA

CDR3 protein: CASSLTGTGGFSGANVLTF
CDR3 DNA: TGCGCCAGCAGCTTAACCGGGACAGGGGGTTTCTCTGGGGCCAACGTCCTGACTTTC
J gene: TRBJ2-6
clone size: NA
V gene: TRBV5-1
D gene: TRBD1

CDR3 protein: CAISSYKKDTQYF
CDR3 DNA: TGTGCCATCAGTAGCTACAAGAAGGATACGCAGTATTTT
J gene: TRBJ2-3
clone size: few
V gene: TRBV10-3
D gene: NA

CDR3 protein: CASSYGTGQETQYF
CDR3 DNA: TGTGCCAGCAGCTATGGGACAGGCCAAGAGACCCAGTACTTC
J gene: TRBJ2-5
clone size: NA
V gene: TRBV7-2
D gene: TRBD1

CDR3 protein: CAWSENRGNEQFF
CDR3 DNA: TGTGCCTGGAGCGAGAACAGGGGCAATGAGCAGTTCTTC
J gene: TRBJ2-1
clone size: NA
V gene: TRBV30
D gene: TRBD1

CDR3 protein: CAAKGLYYGYTF
CDR3 DNA: TGTGCCGCTAAGGGACTATACTATGGCTACACCTTC
J gene: TRBJ1-2
clone size: few
V gene: TRBV6-4
D gene: NA

CDR3 protein: CSVADNNEQFF
CDR3 DNA: TGCAGCGTAGCCGATAACAATGAGCAGTTCTTC
J gene: TRBJ2-1
clone size: few
V gene: TRBV29-1
D gene: NA

CDR3 protein: CASSPGTGTRPQHF
CDR3 DNA: TGTGCCAGCAGCCCGGGGACAGGGACTCGGCCCCAGCATTTT
J gene: TRBJ1-5
clone size: few
V gene: TRBV9
D gene: TRBD1